This section outlines one T cell receptor beta chain sequence together with its context. The antigen is unknown. Repeated repertoire sampling spanned the course of chemoradiotherapy. TCRdb's table, derived via immunoSEQ multiplex PCR, lists solely in-frame clones and lacks some. The data contain tens of thousands of clones, over 90% of them singletons. The data belong to a study of chemoradiotherapy in HPV16-positive cancers. Background on the study: Candidate HPV-specific T-cell clones and common TCR motifs came from functional assays in a couple of HPV16-positive patients.

V was clipped by 4 bases and J by 6 bases, with 18 bases between them. The CDR3 is made up of 16 amino acids. Germline CDR1 and CDR2: SEHNR and FQNEAQ (reference sequence). Study-level points and caveats: During treatment, candidate HPV-specific clones and E7-related motifs expanded in tumor. Functional assays defining HPV-specific T cells used only two HPV16-positive patients.

Material: blood, obtained from a patient who underwent chemoradiotherapy. The TCR was taken from a human donor with HPV-associated anogenital cancer. The gene calls are TRBV7-9 and TRBJ2-2; maybe TRBD2 (6 bases). CDR3 sequence reads: CASSWGDVRDAGELFF. CDR3 DNA sequence: TGTGCCAGCAGCTGGGGGGACGTGCGAGATGCCGGGGAGCTGTTTTTT.